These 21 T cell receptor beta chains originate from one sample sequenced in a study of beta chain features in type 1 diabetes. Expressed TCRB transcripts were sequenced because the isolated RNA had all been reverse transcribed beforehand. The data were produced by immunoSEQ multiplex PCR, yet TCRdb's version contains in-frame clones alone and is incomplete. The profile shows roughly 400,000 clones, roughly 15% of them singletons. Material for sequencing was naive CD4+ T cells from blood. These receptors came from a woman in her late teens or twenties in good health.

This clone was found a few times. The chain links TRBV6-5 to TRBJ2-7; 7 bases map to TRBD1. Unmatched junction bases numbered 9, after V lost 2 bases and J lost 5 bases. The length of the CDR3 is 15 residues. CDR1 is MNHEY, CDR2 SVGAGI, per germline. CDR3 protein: CASSYTVRGFDEQYF. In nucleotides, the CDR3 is TGTGCCAGCAGTTACACTGTCAGGGGGTTCGACGAGCAGTACTTC.

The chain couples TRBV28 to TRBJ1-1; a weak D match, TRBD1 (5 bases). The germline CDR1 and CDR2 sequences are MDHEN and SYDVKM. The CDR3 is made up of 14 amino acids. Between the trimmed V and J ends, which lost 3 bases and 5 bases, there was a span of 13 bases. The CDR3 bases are TGTGCCAGCAGTTTTCGTGACAGATTAACTGAAGCTTTCTTT. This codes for CASSFRDRLTEAFF.

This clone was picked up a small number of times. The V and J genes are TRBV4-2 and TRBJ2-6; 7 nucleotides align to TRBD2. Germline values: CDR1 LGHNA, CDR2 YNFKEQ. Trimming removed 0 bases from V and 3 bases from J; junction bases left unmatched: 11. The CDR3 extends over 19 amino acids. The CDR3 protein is CASSQDSRSRGGGANVLTF. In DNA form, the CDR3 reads TGTGCCAGCAGCCAAGATAGCAGGAGCCGCGGGGGTGGGGCCAACGTCCTGACTTTC.

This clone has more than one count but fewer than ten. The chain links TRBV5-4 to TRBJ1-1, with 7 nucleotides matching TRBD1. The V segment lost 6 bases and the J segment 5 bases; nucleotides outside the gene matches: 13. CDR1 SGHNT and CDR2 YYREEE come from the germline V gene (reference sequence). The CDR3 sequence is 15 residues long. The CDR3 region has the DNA TGTGCCAGCACCCCACTCGGGACAGCCGTAACTGAAGCTTTCTTT. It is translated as CASTPLGTAVTEAFF.

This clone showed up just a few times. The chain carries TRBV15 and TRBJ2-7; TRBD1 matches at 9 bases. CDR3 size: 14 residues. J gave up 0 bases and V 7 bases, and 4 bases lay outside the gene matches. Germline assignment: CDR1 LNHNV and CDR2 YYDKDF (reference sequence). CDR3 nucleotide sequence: TGTGCCACCACCCGGGACAGGGCCTCCTACGAGCAGTACTTC. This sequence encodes CATTRDRASYEQYF.

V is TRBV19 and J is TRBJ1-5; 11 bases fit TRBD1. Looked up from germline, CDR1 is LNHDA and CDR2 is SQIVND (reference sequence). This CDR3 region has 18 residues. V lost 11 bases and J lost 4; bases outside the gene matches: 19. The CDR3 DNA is TGTGCCCCCTCAGGAACGGACAGGGGGCTCGTCAATAATCAGCCCCAGCATTTT. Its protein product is CAPSGTDRGLVNNQPQHF.

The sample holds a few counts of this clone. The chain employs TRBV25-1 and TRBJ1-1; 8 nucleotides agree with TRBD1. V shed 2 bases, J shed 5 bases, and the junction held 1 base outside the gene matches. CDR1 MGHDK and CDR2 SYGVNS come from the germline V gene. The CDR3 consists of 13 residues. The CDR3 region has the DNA TGTGCCAGCAGTGAAACAGGGGGGACTGAAGCTTTCTTT. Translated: CASSETGGTEAFF.

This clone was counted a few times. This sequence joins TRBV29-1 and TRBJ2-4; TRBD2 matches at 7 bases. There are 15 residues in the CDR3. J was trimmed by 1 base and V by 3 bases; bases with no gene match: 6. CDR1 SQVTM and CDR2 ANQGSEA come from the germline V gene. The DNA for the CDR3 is TGCAGCGTTGACGGGGGGACTTCGGCCAAAAACATTCAGTACTTC. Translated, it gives CSVDGGTSAKNIQYF.

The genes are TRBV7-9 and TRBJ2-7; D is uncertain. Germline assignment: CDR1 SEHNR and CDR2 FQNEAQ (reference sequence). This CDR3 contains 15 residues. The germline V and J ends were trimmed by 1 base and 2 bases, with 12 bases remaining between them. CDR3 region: CASSLGGSLTYEQYF. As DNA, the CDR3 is TGTGCCAGCAGCTTAGGAGGCAGCTTGACCTACGAGCAGTACTTC.

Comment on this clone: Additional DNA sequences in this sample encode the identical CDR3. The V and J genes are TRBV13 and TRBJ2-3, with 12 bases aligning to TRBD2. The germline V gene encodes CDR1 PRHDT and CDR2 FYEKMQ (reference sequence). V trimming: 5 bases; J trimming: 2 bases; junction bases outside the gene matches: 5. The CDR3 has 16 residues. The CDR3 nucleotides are TGTGCCAGCAGCCCTCGACTAGCGGGAGACACAGATACGCAGTATTTT. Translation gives CASSPRLAGDTDTQYF.

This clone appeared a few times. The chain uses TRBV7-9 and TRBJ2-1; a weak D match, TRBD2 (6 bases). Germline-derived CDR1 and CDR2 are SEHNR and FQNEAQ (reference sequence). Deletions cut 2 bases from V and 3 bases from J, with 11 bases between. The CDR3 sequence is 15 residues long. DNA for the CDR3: TGTGCCAGCAGCTTACAACTAGCAGACTACAATGAGCAGTTCTTC. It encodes CASSLQLADYNEQFF. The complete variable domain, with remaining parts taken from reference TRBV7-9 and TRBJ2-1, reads DTGVSQNPRHKITKRGQNVTFRCDPISEHNRLYWYRQTLGQGPEFLTYFQNEAQLEKSRLLSDRFSAERPKGSFSTLEIQRTEQGDSAMYLCASSLQLADYNEQFFGPGTRLTVL.

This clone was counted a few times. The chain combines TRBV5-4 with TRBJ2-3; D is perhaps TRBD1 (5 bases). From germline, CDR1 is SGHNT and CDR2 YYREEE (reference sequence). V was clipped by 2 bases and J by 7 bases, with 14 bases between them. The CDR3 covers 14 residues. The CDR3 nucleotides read TGTGCCAGCAGCTTTCGACAGCCCGCCAATACGCAGTATTTT. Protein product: CASSFRQPANTQYF.

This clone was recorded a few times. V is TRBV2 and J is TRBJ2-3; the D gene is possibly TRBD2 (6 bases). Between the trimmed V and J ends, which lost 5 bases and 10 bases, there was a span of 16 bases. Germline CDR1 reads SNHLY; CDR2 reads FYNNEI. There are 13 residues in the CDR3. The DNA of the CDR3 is TGTGCCAGCAGTCGGGACTCCCCCCCTCCGCAGTATTTT. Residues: CASSRDSPPPQYF.

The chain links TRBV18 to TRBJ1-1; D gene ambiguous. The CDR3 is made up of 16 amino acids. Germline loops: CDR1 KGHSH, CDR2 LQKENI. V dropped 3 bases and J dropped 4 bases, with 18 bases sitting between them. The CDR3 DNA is TGTGCCAGCTCACCGAAGGAGGGTTTCCTAGGCACTGAAGCTTTCTTT. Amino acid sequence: CASSPKEGFLGTEAFF.

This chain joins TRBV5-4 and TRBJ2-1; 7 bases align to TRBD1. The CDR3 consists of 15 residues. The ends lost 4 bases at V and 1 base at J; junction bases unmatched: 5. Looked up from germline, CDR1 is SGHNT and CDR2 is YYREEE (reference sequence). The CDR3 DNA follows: TGTGCCAGCAGCCGGTCAGGGGGTTCCTACAATGAGCAGTTCTTC. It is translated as CASSRSGGSYNEQFF.

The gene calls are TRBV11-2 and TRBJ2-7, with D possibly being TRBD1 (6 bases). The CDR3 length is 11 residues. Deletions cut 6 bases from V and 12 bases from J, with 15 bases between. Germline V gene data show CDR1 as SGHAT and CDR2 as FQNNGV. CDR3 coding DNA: TGTGCCAGCAGTCCTGGACAGTTTCCGTACTTC. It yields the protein CASSPGQFPYF.

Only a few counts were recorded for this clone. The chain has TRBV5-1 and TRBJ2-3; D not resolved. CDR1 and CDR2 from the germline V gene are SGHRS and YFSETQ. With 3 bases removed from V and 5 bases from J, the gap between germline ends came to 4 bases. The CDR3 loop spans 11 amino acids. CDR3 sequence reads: CASSSGDTQYF. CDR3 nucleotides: TGCGCCAGCAGCTCGGGAGATACGCAGTATTTT.

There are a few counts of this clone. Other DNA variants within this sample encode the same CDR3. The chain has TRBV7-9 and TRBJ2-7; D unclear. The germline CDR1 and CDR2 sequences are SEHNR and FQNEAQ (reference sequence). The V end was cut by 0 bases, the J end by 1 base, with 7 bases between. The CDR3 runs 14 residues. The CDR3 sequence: CASSLASVSYEQYF. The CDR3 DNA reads TGTGCCAGCAGCTTAGCCTCCGTATCCTACGAGCAGTACTTC. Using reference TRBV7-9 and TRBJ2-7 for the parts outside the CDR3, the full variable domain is DTGVSQNPRHKITKRGQNVTFRCDPISEHNRLYWYRQTLGQGPEFLTYFQNEAQLEKSRLLSDRFSAERPKGSFSTLEIQRTEQGDSAMYLCASSLASVSYEQYFGPGTRLTVT.

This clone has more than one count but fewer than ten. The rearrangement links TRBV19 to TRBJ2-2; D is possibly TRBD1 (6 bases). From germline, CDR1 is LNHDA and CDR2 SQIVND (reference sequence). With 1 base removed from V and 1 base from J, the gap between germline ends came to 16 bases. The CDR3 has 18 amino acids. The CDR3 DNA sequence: TGTGCCAGTAGTATAGGGCAGGGGTGGGAAAAGAACACCGGGGAGCTGTTTTTT. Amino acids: CASSIGQGWEKNTGELFF.

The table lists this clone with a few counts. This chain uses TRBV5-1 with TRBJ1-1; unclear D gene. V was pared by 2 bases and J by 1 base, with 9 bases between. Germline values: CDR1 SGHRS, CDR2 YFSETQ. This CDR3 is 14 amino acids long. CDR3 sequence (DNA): TGCGCCAGCAGCTTCTCGAACGGGAACACTGAAGCTTTCTTT. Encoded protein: CASSFSNGNTEAFF. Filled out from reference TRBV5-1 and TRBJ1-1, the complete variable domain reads KAGVTQTPRYLIKTRGQQVTLSCSPISGHRSVSWYQQTPGQGLQFLFEYFSETQRNKGNFPGRFSGRQFSNSRSEMNVSTLELGDSALYLCASSFSNGNTEAFFGQGTRLTVV.

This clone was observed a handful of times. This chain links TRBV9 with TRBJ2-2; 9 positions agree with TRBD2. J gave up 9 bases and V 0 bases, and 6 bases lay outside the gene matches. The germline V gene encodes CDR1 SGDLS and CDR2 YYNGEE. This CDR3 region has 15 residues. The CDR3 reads CASSVASSGTRELFF. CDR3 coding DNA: TGTGCCAGCAGCGTAGCGTCTAGCGGGACGCGGGAGCTGTTTTTT.